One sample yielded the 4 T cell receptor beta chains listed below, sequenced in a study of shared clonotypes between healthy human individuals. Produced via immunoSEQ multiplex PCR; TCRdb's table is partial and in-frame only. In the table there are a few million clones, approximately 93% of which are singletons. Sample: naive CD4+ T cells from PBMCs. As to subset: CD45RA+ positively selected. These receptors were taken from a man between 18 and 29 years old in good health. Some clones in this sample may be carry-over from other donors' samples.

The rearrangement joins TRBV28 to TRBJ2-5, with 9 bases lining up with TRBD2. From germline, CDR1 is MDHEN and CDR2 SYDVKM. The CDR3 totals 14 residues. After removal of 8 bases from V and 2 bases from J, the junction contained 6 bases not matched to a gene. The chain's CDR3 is CASRVAGDQETQYF. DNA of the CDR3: TGTGCCAGCCGCGTAGCGGGGGATCAAGAGACCCAGTACTTC.

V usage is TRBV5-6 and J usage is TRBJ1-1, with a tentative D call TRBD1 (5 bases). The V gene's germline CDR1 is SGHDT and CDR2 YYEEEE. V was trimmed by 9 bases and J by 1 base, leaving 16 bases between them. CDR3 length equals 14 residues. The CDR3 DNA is TGTGCCACCCAAGGGGCGGGGGGGAACACTGAAGCTTTCTTT. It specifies CATQGAGGNTEAFF.

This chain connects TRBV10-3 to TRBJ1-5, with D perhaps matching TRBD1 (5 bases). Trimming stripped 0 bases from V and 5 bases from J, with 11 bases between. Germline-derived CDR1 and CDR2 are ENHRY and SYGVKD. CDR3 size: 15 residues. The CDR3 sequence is CAISESRGDYQPQHF. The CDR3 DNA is TGTGCCATCAGTGAGTCGCGGGGGGATTATCAGCCCCAGCATTTT.

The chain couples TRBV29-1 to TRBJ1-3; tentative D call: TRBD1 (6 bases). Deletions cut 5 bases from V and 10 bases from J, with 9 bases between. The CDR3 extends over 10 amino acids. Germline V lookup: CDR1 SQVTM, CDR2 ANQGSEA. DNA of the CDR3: TGCAGCGTTCGACAGGAAACCATATATTTT. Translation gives CSVRQETIYF.